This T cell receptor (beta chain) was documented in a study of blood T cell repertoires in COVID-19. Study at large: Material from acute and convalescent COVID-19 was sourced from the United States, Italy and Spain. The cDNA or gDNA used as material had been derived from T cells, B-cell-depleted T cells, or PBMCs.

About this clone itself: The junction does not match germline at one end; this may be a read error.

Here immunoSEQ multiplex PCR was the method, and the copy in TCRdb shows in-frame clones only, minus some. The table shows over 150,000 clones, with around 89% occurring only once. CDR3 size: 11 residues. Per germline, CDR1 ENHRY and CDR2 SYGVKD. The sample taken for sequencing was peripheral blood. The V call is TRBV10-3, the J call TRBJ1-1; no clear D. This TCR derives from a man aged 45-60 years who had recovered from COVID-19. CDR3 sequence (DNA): TGTGCCATCAGTGAGTCGTCCAAGCGGGACTTT. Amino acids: CAISESSKRDF.